The subject of this entry is one T cell receptor beta chain. Cryopreserved PBMCs supplied about 2 micrograms of genomic DNA for TCR beta libraries. This sample is part of a study of cytotoxic CD8 clonotypes in ibrutinib-treated CLL. About the study: Timing of response sample collection was a median approximately twelve months after treatment start, with a range of 6 to 36.

Assay used: immunoSEQ multiplex PCR; TCRdb lists only in-frame clones, some missing. The sample yields approximately 320,000 clones, 67% seen once. The CDR3 is made up of 15 amino acids. V gave up 5 bases and J gave up 9 bases; unmatched junction bases: 7. From germline, CDR1 is SGHVS and CDR2 FQNEAQ. The receptor was isolated from a human donor with chronic lymphocytic leukemia. The specimen was PBMCs, collected after 36 months of ibrutinib treatment. The chain employs TRBV7-8 and TRBJ2-1, with 13 bases matching TRBD2. CDR3 protein: CASSPRTSGSGEQFF. The CDR3 DNA follows: TGTGCCAGCAGCCCGAGGACTAGCGGGAGCGGTGAGCAGTTCTTC.